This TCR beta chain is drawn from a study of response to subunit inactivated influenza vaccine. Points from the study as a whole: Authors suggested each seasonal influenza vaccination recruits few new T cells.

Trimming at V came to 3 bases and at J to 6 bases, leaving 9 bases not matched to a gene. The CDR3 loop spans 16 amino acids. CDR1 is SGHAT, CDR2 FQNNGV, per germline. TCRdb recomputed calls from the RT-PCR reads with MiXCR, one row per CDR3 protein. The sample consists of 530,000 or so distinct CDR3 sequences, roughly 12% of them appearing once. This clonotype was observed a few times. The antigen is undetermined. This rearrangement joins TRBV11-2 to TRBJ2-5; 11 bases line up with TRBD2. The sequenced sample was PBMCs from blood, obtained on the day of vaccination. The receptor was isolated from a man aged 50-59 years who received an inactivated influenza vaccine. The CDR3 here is CASSFGSGGAWQTQYF. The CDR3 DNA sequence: TGTGCCAGCAGCTTCGGTAGCGGGGGGGCCTGGCAGACCCAGTACTTC.